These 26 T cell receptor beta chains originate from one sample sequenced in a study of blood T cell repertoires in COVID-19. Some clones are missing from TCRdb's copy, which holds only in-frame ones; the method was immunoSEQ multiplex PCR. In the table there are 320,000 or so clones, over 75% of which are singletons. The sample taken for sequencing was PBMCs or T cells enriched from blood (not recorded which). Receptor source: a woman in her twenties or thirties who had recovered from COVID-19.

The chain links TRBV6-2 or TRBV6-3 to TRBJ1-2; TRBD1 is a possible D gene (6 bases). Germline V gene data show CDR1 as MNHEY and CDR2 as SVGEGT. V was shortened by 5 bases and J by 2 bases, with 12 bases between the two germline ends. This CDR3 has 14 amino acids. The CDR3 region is CASSSIGQNYGYTF. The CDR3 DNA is TGTGCCAGCAGTAGCATCGGACAGAACTATGGCTACACCTTC.

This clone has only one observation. CDR3 sequence reads: CASSLGAGKPQHF. CDR3 DNA sequence: TGTGCCAGCAGCTTAGGAGCAGGGAAGCCCCAGCATTTT. V is TRBV11-2 and J is TRBJ1-5, with TRBD1 as a possible D gene (5 bases). V lost 1 base to trimming and J lost 8 bases, with 9 bases between them. Germline V gene sequence: CDR1 SGHAT, CDR2 FQNNGV. The CDR3 sequence is 13 residues long.

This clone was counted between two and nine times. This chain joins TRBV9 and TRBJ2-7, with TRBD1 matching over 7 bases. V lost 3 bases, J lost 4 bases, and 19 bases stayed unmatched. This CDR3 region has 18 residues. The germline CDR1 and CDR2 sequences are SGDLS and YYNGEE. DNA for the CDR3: TGTGCCAGCAGCGGCAGACAAGACAGGGTGATTAATCCATACGAGCAGTACTTC. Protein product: CASSGRQDRVINPYEQYF.

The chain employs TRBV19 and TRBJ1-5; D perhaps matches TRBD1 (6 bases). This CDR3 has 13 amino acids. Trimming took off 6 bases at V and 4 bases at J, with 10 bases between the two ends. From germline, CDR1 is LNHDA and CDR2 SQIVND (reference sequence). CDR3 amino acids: CASSTGTNQPQHF. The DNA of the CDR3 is TGTGCCAGTAGCACAGGGACAAATCAGCCCCAGCATTTT.

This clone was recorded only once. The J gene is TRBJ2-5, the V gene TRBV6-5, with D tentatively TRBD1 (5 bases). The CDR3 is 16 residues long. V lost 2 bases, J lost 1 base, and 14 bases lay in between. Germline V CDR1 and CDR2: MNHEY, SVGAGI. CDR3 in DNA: TGTGCCAGCAGTTACAGGGGTTTTGGGGTCCAAGAGACCCAGTACTTC. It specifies CASSYRGFGVQETQYF.

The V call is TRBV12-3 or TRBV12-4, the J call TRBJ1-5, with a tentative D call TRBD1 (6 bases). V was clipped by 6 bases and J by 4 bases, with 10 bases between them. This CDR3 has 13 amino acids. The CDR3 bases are TGTGCCAGCAGCCGGACAGAAAATCAGCCCCAGCATTTT. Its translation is CASSRTENQPQHF.

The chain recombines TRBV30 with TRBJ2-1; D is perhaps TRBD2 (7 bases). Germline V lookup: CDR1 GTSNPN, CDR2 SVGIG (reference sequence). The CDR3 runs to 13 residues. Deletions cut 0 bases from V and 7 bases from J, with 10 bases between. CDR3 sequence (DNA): TGTGCCTGGAGTGTAGGGGGGGCGAATGAGCAGTTCTTC. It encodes CAWSVGGANEQFF. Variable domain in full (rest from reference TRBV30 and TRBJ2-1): SQTIHQWPATLVQPVGSPLSLECTVEGTSNPNLYWYRQAAGRGLQLLFYSVGIGQISSEVPQNLSASRPQDRQFILSSKKLLLSDSGFYLCAWSVGGANEQFFGPGTRLTVL.

The CDR3 DNA follows: TGTGCCAGCATTAAAATCCAGGGGTTACTATACAATCAGCCCCAGCATTTT. Residues: CASIKIQGLLYNQPQHF. The chain recombines TRBV28 with TRBJ1-5; the D gene is possibly TRBD1 (6 bases). This CDR3 spans 17 amino acids. Trimming left V 7 bases short and J 3 bases short, with 22 bases between. Germline V CDR1 and CDR2: MDHEN, SYDVKM.

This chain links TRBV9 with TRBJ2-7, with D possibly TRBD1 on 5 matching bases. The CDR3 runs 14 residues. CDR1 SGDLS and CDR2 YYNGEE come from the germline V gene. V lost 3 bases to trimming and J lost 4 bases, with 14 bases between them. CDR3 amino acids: CASSAKTADYEQYF. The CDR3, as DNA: TGTGCCAGCAGCGCCAAGACAGCCGATTACGAGCAGTACTTC.

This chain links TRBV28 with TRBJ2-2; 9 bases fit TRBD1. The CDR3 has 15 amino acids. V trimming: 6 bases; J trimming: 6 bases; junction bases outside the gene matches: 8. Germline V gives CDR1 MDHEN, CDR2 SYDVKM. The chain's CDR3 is CASRTGGSEAGELFF. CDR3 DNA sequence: TGTGCCAGCAGAACAGGGGGCTCGGAGGCCGGGGAGCTGTTTTTT.

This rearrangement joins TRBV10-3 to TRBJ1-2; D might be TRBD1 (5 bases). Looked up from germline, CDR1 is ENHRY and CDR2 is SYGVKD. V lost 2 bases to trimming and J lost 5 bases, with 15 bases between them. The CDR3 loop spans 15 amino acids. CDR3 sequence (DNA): TGTGCCATCAGTGAGATTGGGGGGAGTCCGTATGGCTACACCTTC. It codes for CAISEIGGSPYGYTF.

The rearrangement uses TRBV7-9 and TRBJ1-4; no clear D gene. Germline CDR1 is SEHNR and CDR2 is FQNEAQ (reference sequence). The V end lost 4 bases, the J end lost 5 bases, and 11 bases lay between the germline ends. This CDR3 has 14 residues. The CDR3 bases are TGTGCCAGCAGCTCCGGACGCGGGAATGAAAAACTGTTTTTT. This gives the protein CASSSGRGNEKLFF.

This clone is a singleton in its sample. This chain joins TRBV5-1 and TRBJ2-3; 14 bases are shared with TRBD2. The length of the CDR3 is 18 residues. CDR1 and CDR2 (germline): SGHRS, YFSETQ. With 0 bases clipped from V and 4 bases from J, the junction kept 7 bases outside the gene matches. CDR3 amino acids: CASSLGLAGGYAADTQYF. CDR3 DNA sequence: TGCGCCAGCAGCTTGGGACTAGCGGGGGGGTACGCCGCAGATACGCAGTATTTT. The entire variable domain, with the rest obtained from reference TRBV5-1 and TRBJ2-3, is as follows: KAGVTQTPRYLIKTRGQQVTLSCSPISGHRSVSWYQQTPGQGLQFLFEYFSETQRNKGNFPGRFSGRQFSNSRSEMNVSTLELGDSALYLCASSLGLAGGYAADTQYFGPGTRLTVL.

The CDR3 region is CASSPGTGVTGELFF. The CDR3 DNA reads as TGTGCCAGCAGCCCTGGGACAGGGGTGACCGGGGAGCTGTTTTTT. The chain links TRBV11-2 to TRBJ2-2; 10 nucleotides line up with TRBD1. The CDR3 is 15 residues long. Germline CDR1 and CDR2: SGHAT and FQNNGV. Trimming cost V 5 bases and J 5 bases; bases outside gene matches: 5.

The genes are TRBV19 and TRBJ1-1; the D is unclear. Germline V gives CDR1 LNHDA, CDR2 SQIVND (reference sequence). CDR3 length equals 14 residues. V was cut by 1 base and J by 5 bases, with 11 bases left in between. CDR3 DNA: TGTGCCAGTAGTATAGTAACCCCCACAACTGAAGCTTTCTTT. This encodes CASSIVTPTTEAFF.

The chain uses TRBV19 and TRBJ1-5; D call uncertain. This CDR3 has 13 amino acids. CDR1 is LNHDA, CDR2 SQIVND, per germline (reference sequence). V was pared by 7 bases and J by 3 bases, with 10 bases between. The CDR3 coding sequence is TGTGCCAGTACCCAGAGGTCCAATCAGCCCCAGCATTTT. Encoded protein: CASTQRSNQPQHF.

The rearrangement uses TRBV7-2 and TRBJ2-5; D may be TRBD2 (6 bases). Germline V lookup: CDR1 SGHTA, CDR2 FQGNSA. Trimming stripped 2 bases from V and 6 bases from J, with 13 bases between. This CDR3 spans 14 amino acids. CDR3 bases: TGTGCCAGCAGCTTATTGCGGGGCTCCCAGACCCAGTACTTC. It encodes CASSLLRGSQTQYF.

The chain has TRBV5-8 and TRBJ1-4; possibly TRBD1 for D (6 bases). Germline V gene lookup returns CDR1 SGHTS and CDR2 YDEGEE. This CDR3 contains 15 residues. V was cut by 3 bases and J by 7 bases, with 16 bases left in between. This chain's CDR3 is CASSWGHRETEKLFF. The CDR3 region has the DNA TGTGCCAGCAGCTGGGGACACCGAGAAACTGAAAAACTGTTTTTT.

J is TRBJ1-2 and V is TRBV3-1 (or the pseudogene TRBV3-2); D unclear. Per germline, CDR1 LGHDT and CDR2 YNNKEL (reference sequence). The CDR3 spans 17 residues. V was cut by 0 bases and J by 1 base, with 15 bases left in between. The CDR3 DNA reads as TGTGCCAGCAGCCAAGACCCGTACCAGGCGATTAACTATGGCTACACCTTC. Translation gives CASSQDPYQAINYGYTF.

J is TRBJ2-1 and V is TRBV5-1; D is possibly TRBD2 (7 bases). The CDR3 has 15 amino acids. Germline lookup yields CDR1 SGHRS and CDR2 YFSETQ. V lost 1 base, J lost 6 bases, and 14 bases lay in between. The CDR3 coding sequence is TGCGCCAGCAGCTTGCTTGGGGGGGCCGGCAATGAGCAGTTCTTC. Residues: CASSLLGGAGNEQFF.

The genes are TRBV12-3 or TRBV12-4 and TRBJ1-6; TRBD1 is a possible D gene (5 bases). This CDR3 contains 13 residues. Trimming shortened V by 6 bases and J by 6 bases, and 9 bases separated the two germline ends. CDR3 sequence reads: CASSDSSNSPLHF. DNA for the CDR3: TGTGCCAGCAGCGACAGTAGTAATTCACCCCTCCACTTT.

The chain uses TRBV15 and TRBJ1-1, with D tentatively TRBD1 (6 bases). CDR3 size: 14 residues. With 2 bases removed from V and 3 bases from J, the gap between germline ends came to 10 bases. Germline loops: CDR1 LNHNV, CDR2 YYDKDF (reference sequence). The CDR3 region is CATSRQGYDTEAFF. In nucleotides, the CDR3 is TGTGCCACCAGCAGACAGGGGTATGACACTGAAGCTTTCTTT. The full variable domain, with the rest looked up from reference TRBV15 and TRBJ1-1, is DAMVIQNPRYQVTQFGKPVTLSCSQTLNHNVMYWYQQKSSQAPKLLFHYYDKDFNNEADTPDNFQSRRPNTSFCFLDIRSPGLGDTAMYLCATSRQGYDTEAFFGQGTRLTVV.

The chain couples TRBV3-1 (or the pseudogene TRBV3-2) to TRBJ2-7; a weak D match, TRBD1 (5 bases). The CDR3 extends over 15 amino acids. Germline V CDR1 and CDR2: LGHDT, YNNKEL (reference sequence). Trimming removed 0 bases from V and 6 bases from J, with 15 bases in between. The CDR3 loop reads CASSQDPSGIFEQYF. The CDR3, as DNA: TGTGCCAGCAGCCAAGACCCATCAGGGATCTTCGAGCAGTACTTC.

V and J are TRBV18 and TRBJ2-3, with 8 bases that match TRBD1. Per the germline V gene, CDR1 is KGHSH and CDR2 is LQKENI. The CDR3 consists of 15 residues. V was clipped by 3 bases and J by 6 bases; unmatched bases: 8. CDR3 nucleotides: TGTGCCAGCTCACCCCTCGGACAGGGACGGGATACGCAGTATTTT. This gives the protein CASSPLGQGRDTQYF. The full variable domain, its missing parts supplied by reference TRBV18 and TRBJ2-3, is NAGVMQNPRHLVRRRGQEARLRCSPMKGHSHVYWYRQLPEEGLKFMVYLQKENIIDESGMPKERFSAEFPKEGPSILRIQQVVRGDSAAYFCASSPLGQGRDTQYFGPGTRLTVL.

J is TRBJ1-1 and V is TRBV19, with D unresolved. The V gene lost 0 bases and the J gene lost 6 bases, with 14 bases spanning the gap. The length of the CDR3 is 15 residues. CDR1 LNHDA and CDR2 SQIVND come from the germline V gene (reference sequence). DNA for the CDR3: TGTGCCAGTAGTATAGAGGAGGGTTTCGCCGCTGAAGCTTTCTTT. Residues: CASSIEEGFAAEAFF.

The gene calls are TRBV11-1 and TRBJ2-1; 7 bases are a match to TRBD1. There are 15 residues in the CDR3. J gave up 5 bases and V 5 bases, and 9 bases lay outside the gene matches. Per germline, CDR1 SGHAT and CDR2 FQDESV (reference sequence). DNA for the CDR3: TGTGCCAGCAGCCTTACCCGGACAGGTAACAATGAGCAGTTCTTC. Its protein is CASSLTRTGNNEQFF.